This entry describes one T cell receptor (beta chain). Its specific antigen is unknown. No base quality values were provided; no much bigger clone lies one nucleotide off. This specimen comes from a study of blood T cell repertoires in COVID-19 (dated by TCRdb to 2019 to 2021). Background for the entire study: The collaborator samples originated in the United States, Italy and Spain and spanned the acute and convalescent phases of COVID-19. The prospective study material was composed of cDNA or gDNA derived from T cells, B-cell-depleted T cells, or PBMCs. The repertoires were made available in a free public database intended to serve as a resource for research on the immune response to SARS-CoV-2. Deeply sampled blood TCRbeta repertoires from subjects exposed to, actively infected with, or recovered from COVID-19 were included in the dataset. Samples came from the ongoing ImmuneRACE study (first 160 participants) plus 1,254 subjects from 6 global collaborators. Nearly every sample came with metadata listing a de-identified subject ID, COVID-19 status, age in years and sex. HLA class I and class II types, where available, came from metadata supplied by the sample provider rather than from assay-based typing. Results and caveats for the whole study, not just this receptor: How much clinical and demographic metadata was included differed by source and by participant, and the metadata was provided uncurated.

The CDR3 sequence holds 16 residues, the cysteine and phenylalanine included. Kept here is only the CDR3 DNA, which spans 48 bases and is read in frame from base 1. V ends up 3 bases short and J 7 bases short, with an unmatched junction base count of 14. Via the germline V gene, CDR1 is SGHRS and CDR2 YFSETQ. Collaborating institutions collected whole blood in K2EDTA tubes following their own protocols. Collaborator samples were shipped for TCRbeta analysis as frozen whole blood, isolated PBMCs, or DNA extracted from either sample type. TCRbeta CDR3 regions were amplified from genomic DNA using the immunoSEQ Assay, a bias-controlled multiplex PCR. The original pipeline was this. The number of nucleated cells in each sample was estimated by amplification of reference gene primers within the assay. To quantify the absolute abundance of each unique TCRbeta CDR3 rearrangement, sequence reads were collapsed and filtered. Productive Simpson clonality was computed per sample as the square root of Simpson's diversity index over productive rearrangements. The immuneACCESS repertoire file appears here via TCRdb, limited to in-frame rearrangements. These files lack a portion of the clones; in checked studies, under half of the deficit traces to unresolved V genes, and the cause of the others is not known. Clone size and V and J calls were adopted from that table, with D and trimming inferred from the DNA. The sample table holds about 190,000 clones, of which more than 75% were seen once. 2.7% of the sample rests with the top ten.

The sequenced sample consisted of peripheral blood. The receptor was derived from a man aged 40-49 years with active or convalescent COVID-19. In this chain, TRBV5-1 is recombined with TRBJ2-5, with TRBD2 identical over 8 junction bases. The CDR3 region has the sequence CASSYSGGRAEGTQYF. The sequenced DNA is TGCGCCAGCAGCTACTCGGGAGGGAGGGCCGAAGGGACCCAGTACTTC.